Below, 11 T cell receptor beta chains from the same sample are listed, as sequenced in a study of T-cell reconstitution after alpha-beta-depleted transplantation in children. Preparing the TCRbeta library involved the use of unique molecular identifiers. TCRdb fed the PCR reads into MiXCR, producing one record per CDR3 protein. The sample lists more than 200,000 distinct CDR3 sequences, under 30% occurring once. Sequenced here: PBMCs, sampled before TCRalphabeta/CD19-depleted stem cell transplant. The receptors come from a girl aged 2-10 years with Fanconi anemia, due to receive a stem cell transplant.

This clonotype was counted at least ten times. The chain uses TRBV10-3 and TRBJ2-5; a weak D match, TRBD2 (7 bases). The V end was cut by 4 bases, the J end by 4 bases, with 13 bases between. Germline values: CDR1 ENHRY, CDR2 SYGVKD. The CDR3 runs 14 residues. The chain's CDR3 is CAISAGGQLETQYF. The CDR3 nucleotides are TGTGCCATCAGTGCCGGGGGGCAACTAGAGACCCAGTACTTC.

The rearrangement links TRBV6-2 or TRBV6-3 to TRBJ2-3; D ambiguous. From germline, CDR1 is MNHEY and CDR2 SVGEGT. This CDR3 is built from 15 residues. V shed 6 bases and J shed 3 bases, with 16 bases lying between them. This chain's CDR3 is CASRETLGRTDTQYF. In DNA form, the CDR3 reads TGTGCCAGCAGGGAAACACTCGGCCGAACAGATACGCAGTATTTT.

The chain links TRBV6-5 to TRBJ2-1; 12 bases align to TRBD2. The CDR3 is made up of 17 amino acids. Germline CDR1 MNHEY, CDR2 SVGAGI. With 1 base clipped from V and 6 bases from J, the junction kept 7 bases outside the gene matches. This CDR3 is CASSYYPLAGGLNEQFF. CDR3 nucleotides: TGTGCCAGCAGTTACTATCCCCTAGCGGGGGGGCTCAATGAGCAGTTCTTC.

J is TRBJ2-3 and V is TRBV7-8; D is perhaps TRBD1 (7 bases). Trimming removed 5 bases at V and 2 bases at J, with 17 bases between. CDR3 length equals 16 residues. Germline-derived CDR1 and CDR2 are SGHVS and FQNEAQ. CDR3 nucleotides: TGTGCCAGCAGCCAGGGGGGAGATCCCTTCACAGATACGCAGTATTTT. Protein product: CASSQGGDPFTDTQYF.

The genes are TRBV7-3 and TRBJ2-1; the match to TRBD2 covers 8 bases. The V gene end was trimmed by 2 bases and the J gene end by 7 bases; junction bases not matched to a gene: 10. The CDR3 runs 16 residues. Germline CDR1 is SGHTA and CDR2 is FQGTGA. The CDR3 here is CASSLGPGLGYNEQFF. The CDR3 DNA reads as TGTGCCAGCAGCTTAGGCCCGGGACTAGGGTATAATGAGCAGTTCTTC.

In its sample, this clonotype was seen many times. The chain couples TRBV29-1 to TRBJ2-5, with D possibly TRBD2 on 6 matching bases. Trimming removed 0 bases from V and 5 bases from J, with 16 bases in between. CDR1 and CDR2 from the germline V gene are SQVTM and ANQGSEA. This CDR3 comprises 15 residues. The chain's CDR3 is CSVEDLTLREETQYF. CDR3 DNA sequence: TGCAGCGTTGAAGATTTGACACTCCGGGAGGAGACCCAGTACTTC. Filled out from reference TRBV29-1 and TRBJ2-5, the complete variable domain reads SAVISQKPSRDICQRGTSLTIQCQVDSQVTMMFWYRQQPGQSLTLIATANQGSEATYESGFVIDKFPISRPNLTFSTLTVSNMSPEDSSIYLCSVEDLTLREETQYFGPGTRLLVL.

The V gene is TRBV20-1, the J gene TRBJ2-7, with 8 bases matching TRBD2. Germline CDR1 reads DFQATT; CDR2 reads SNEGSKA (reference sequence). The CDR3 spans 17 residues. J gave up 0 bases and V 8 bases, and 18 bases lay outside the gene matches. CDR3 in DNA: TGCAGTTTTAGGGGTCTAGCGGGTGAGGGCCGCTCCTACGAGCAGTACTTC. Its translation: CSFRGLAGEGRSYEQYF.

This clonotype was picked up many times. The chain is built from TRBV12-3 or TRBV12-4 and TRBJ2-5; D ambiguous. The V gene lost 6 bases and the J gene lost 5 bases, with 16 bases spanning the gap. The CDR3 extends over 14 amino acids. The CDR3 sequence: CASRQNRLWETQYF. The CDR3 nucleotides are TGTGCCAGCAGACAAAACCGGCTTTGGGAGACCCAGTACTTC.

The table lists this clonotype with many counts. This chain joins TRBV29-1 and TRBJ2-7; the match to TRBD1 covers 8 bases. V lost 5 bases and J lost 0; bases outside the gene matches: 12. The CDR3 spans 16 residues. CDR1 SQVTM and CDR2 ANQGSEA come from the germline V gene. The CDR3: CSVPGTGGGPSYEQYF. Written as DNA, the CDR3 is TGCAGCGTTCCCGGGACAGGAGGGGGACCCTCCTACGAGCAGTACTTC.

This clonotype has at least ten counts. The genes are TRBV6-5 and TRBJ2-2; D remains unclear. Trimming pared 2 bases from V and 7 bases from J, leaving 2 bases between. The CDR3 consists of 11 residues. The germline V gene encodes CDR1 MNHEY and CDR2 SVGAGI. The CDR3 coding sequence is TGTGCCAGCAGTTACCGCGGGGAGCTGTTTTTT. Amino acids: CASSYRGELFF.

There are a few counts of this clonotype. The chain is built from TRBV29-1 and TRBJ2-2; D ambiguous. The CDR3 runs 14 residues. Trimming stripped 4 bases from V and 0 bases from J, with 9 bases between. Per the germline V gene, CDR1 is SQVTM and CDR2 is ANQGSEA. The CDR3 spells CSVVSGPNTGELFF. CDR3 sequence (DNA): TGCAGCGTTGTGTCGGGTCCGAACACCGGGGAGCTGTTTTTT.